This TCR beta chain was identified in a study of cytomegalovirus exposure and HLA in healthy donors. This clone appeared once. The PCR employed 60 Vbeta primers together with 13 Jbeta primers. Sequencing used immunoSEQ multiplex PCR; TCRdb keeps in-frame clones, though not all of them. The sample contains roughly 110,000 clones, about 70% of which appear only once. The TCR sequence derives from a woman in her 50s in good health and CMV-seropositive. The specimen was PBMCs.

CDR3 nucleotides: TGTGCTAGTGAGGTCGGGGGGGGCTATGAGCAGTTCTTC. As protein: CASEVGGGYEQFF. The chain links TRBV12-5 to TRBJ2-1, with 8 nucleotides matching TRBD2. V shed 7 bases, J shed 8 bases, and the junction held 7 bases outside the gene matches. Per germline, CDR1 LGHNT and CDR2 FRNRAP. The CDR3 is 13 amino acids.